Sequencing of this T cell receptor beta chain was carried out in a study of T cells after yellow fever vaccination. Conversion of TCR transcripts into cDNA relied on 5'RACE template switching, which added a universal primer site and UMIs. TCRdb re-derived calls from the 5' RACE reads in MiXCR, one entry per CDR3 protein. The sample contains 150,000 to 200,000 distinct CDR3 sequences, around 10% of which appear only once. The V end was cut by 3 bases, the J end by 8 bases, with 8 bases between. Looked up from germline, CDR1 is DFQATT and CDR2 is SNEGSKA (reference sequence). The CDR3 is made up of 11 amino acids. Study-level findings and limits: FACS-sorted repertoires might harbor abundant contaminating clonotypes from the bulk population. The secondary response was weaker but peaked faster, day 5 versus 15. Post-booster reappearance was seen for most primary-vaccination clones (just over 95% CD4, about 88% CD8).

This clonotype was recorded many times. Its target is unknown. This TCR was sampled from a young man who received the YFV17D yellow fever vaccine. Sequencing was performed on CD8+ T cells sorted from PBMCs, taken 15 days after the yellow fever booster vaccination. The chain links TRBV20-1 to TRBJ2-4, with D possibly matching TRBD2 (5 bases). CDR3 sequence (DNA): TGCAGTGCTAGTCGGGGATACATTCAGTACTTC. Amino acids: CSASRGYIQYF.